This is a list of T cell receptor beta chains from one sample in a study of shared clonotypes between healthy human individuals. The repertoire was sequenced with immunoSEQ multiplex PCR; TCRdb's copy has only in-frame clones and lacks some. The table lists 2 million to 2.5 million clones, approximately 93% of them singletons. Specimen: naive CD4+ T cells from PBMCs. The receptor set was obtained from a man aged 18-30 years in good health. Some clones in this sample may be carry-over from other donors' samples. Both conserved end residues are part of each CDR3. A D gene is named only where the DNA matches it firmly. Expanded clones get a size class; other rows say once, few or many, or leave the size out.

clone size,V gene,J gene,D gene,CDR3 protein,CDR3 DNA
-,TRBV7-9,TRBJ2-1,TRBD2,CASSGIGLAGVGYNEQFF,TGTGCCAGCAGCGGGATCGGGCTAGCGGGAGTAGGCTACAATGAGCAGTTCTTC
once,TRBV28,TRBJ2-1,TRBD2,CASSLWTSGNNEQFF,TGTGCCAGCAGTCTATGGACTAGCGGAAACAATGAGCAGTTCTTC
-,TRBV20-1,TRBJ2-5,-,CSARMGETQYF,TGCAGTGCTAGGATGGGAGAGACCCAGTACTTC
-,TRBV6-5,TRBJ2-2,-,CASSSSWTRGTGELFF,TGTGCCAGCAGTTCTTCTTGGACTAGGGGGACCGGGGAGCTGTTTTTT
-,TRBV5-1,TRBJ2-2,TRBD1,CASSFNRGSTGELFF,TGCGCCAGCAGCTTTAACAGGGGGAGCACCGGGGAGCTGTTTTTT
-,TRBV19,TRBJ1-5,-,CASRGGRNQPQHF,TGTGCCAGTAGGGGGGGTCGTAATCAGCCCCAGCATTTT
-,TRBV5-4,TRBJ1-6,-,CASSSMTGDVSPLHF,TGTGCCAGCAGCTCCATGACGGGGGACGTGTCACCCCTCCACTTT
once,TRBV11-2,TRBJ2-7,-,CASSFQFFYEQYF,TGTGCCAGCAGCTTCCAATTCTTCTACGAGCAGTACTTC
-,TRBV19,TRBJ2-2,-,CASSGLTGELFF,TGTGCCAGTAGTGGGCTGACCGGGGAGCTGTTTTTT
-,TRBV19,TRBJ2-2,-,CASSRRRTSNTGELFF,TGTGCCAGTTCCCGGCGTAGGACCTCGAACACCGGGGAGCTGTTTTTT
-,TRBV30,TRBJ2-2,-,CASHVEITGELFF,TGTGCCTCACACGTCGAGATCACCGGGGAGCTGTTTTTT
-,TRBV5-1,TRBJ2-2,TRBD1,CASSPRTGINTGELFF,TGCGCCAGCAGCCCCCGGACAGGGATAAACACCGGGGAGCTGTTTTTT
-,TRBV27,TRBJ1-1,-,CASTIAAGTKNTEAFF,TGTGCCAGCACCATAGCGGCCGGGACAAAGAACACTGAAGCTTTCTTT
-,TRBV11-2,TRBJ1-1,TRBD1,CASSPWDRDTEAFF,TGTGCCAGCAGCCCTTGGGACAGGGACACTGAAGCTTTCTTT
-,TRBV29-1,TRBJ1-1,TRBD1,CSVPTTGGTEAFF,TGCAGCGTTCCTACGACAGGGGGCACTGAAGCTTTCTTT
-,TRBV7-9,TRBJ1-1,TRBD1,CASSLRQGADEAFF,TGTGCCAGCAGCTTGCGACAGGGGGCGGATGAAGCTTTCTTT
-,TRBV7-6,TRBJ2-7,TRBD2,CASSPREAGAREQYF,TGTGCCAGCAGCCCCCGAGAAGCGGGAGCCAGGGAGCAGTACTTC
few,TRBV6-1,TRBJ1-5,-,CASGGKYSNQPQHF,TGTGCCAGCGGTGGGAAGTATAGCAATCAGCCCCAGCATTTT
-,TRBV29-1,TRBJ1-1,-,CSVANLKDRYEAFF,TGCAGCGTTGCTAACTTAAAAGACCGATACGAAGCTTTCTTT
-,TRBV9,TRBJ1-3,-,CASSVASAGNTIYF,TGTGCCAGCAGCGTAGCCTCGGCTGGAAACACCATATATTTT
-,TRBV5-1,TRBJ2-7,TRBD1,CASSLGTGYEQYF,TGCGCCAGCAGCTTGGGGACAGGGTACGAGCAGTACTTC
-,TRBV5-1,TRBJ2-7,-,CASSLGHLQDKQYF,TGCGCCAGCAGCTTGGGTCACCTCCAAGACAAGCAGTACTTC
-,TRBV5-6,TRBJ2-5,TRBD1,CASSTSTGPRETQYF,TGTGCCAGCAGCACTTCGACAGGGCCCCGGGAGACCCAGTACTTC
-,TRBV10-2,TRBJ2-3,TRBD2,CASGRTSGDTDTQYF,TGCGCCAGTGGTCGGACTAGCGGAGACACAGATACGCAGTATTTT
once,TRBV5-1,TRBJ2-7,-,CASSVEPGHKKYEQYF,TGCGCCAGCAGCGTGGAGCCGGGACACAAAAAATACGAGCAGTACTTC
few,TRBV28,TRBJ1-5,-,CASKVVGQPQHF,TGTGCCAGCAAGGTGGTTGGTCAGCCCCAGCATTTT
-,TRBV4-2,TRBJ1-5,-,CASSQAIGRVQHF,TGTGCCAGCAGCCAAGCCATTGGGCGGGTCCAGCATTTT
-,TRBV28,TRBJ1-3,-,CASRAGEHTIYF,TGTGCCAGCAGGGCAGGGGAGCACACCATATATTTT
-,TRBV29-1,TRBJ1-1,-,CSVQGLMNTEAFF,TGCAGCGTCCAGGGTTTAATGAACACTGAAGCTTTCTTT
-,TRBV5-1,TRBJ2-3,-,CASSPRTGDTQYF,TGCGCCAGCAGCCCTCGGACGGGAGATACGCAGTATTTT
-,TRBV28,TRBJ2-7,-,CASSPGGVLGAYEQYF,TGTGCCAGCAGTCCAGGGGGGGTTCTAGGTGCCTACGAGCAGTACTTC
-,TRBV7-8,TRBJ1-2,-,CASSLTRNRHLGYTF,TGTGCCAGCAGCTTAACGAGGAACAGGCATCTTGGCTACACCTTC
-,TRBV11-3,TRBJ2-1,TRBD2,CASSFYSGGRASNEQFF,TGTGCCAGCAGCTTCTATTCCGGCGGGAGGGCCAGCAATGAGCAGTTCTTC
-,TRBV28,TRBJ1-5,-,CASSLPPRSGGGIQPQHF,TGTGCCAGCAGTTTACCCCCCCGATCCGGAGGGGGAATTCAGCCCCAGCATTTT
-,TRBV6-1,TRBJ2-5,-,CASSGGRYQETQYF,TGTGCCAGCAGTGGAGGACGGTACCAAGAGACCCAGTACTTC
-,TRBV28,TRBJ1-4,-,CASSLWGGIGGTNEKLFF,TGTGCCAGCAGTTTATGGGGGGGGATCGGTGGGACTAATGAAAAACTGTTTTTT
-,TRBV27,TRBJ2-1,-,CASSLGTKGKTEQFF,TGTGCCAGCAGTTTAGGGACAAAGGGGAAAACGGAGCAGTTCTTC
-,TRBV5-6,TRBJ1-1,TRBD1,CASSWGQVLNTEAFF,TGTGCCAGCAGCTGGGGACAGGTTCTGAACACTGAAGCTTTCTTT
-,TRBV5-1,TRBJ2-1,-,CASSLVITSYNEQFF,TGCGCCAGCAGCTTGGTCATTACTAGTTACAATGAGCAGTTCTTC
once,TRBV30,TRBJ2-7,TRBD2,CAWSVGRVQPYEQYF,TGTGCCTGGAGTGTTGGGAGGGTTCAGCCCTACGAGCAGTACTTC
-,TRBV14,TRBJ2-7,-,CASSPYQLLEQYF,TGTGCCAGCAGCCCATATCAGCTCCTCGAGCAGTACTTC
-,TRBV28,TRBJ1-2,TRBD1,CASSLGQGFGYTF,TGTGCCAGCAGCCTGGGACAGGGATTTGGCTACACCTTC
-,TRBV2,TRBJ2-7,-,CASSPSWASYEQYF,TGTGCCAGCAGTCCTTCATGGGCCTCCTACGAGCAGTACTTC
-,TRBV5-1,TRBJ2-7,-,CASSLIPTNRYEQYF,TGCGCCAGCAGCTTGATTCCGACTAATAGGTACGAGCAGTACTTC
-,TRBV2,TRBJ1-2,-,CASSEQGPSYGYTF,TGTGCCAGCAGTGAGCAGGGTCCGTCCTATGGCTACACCTTC
-,TRBV7-3,TRBJ2-2,-,CASSNPGVTGELFF,TGTGCCAGCAGCAACCCCGGGGTCACCGGGGAGCTGTTTTTT
-,TRBV5-6,TRBJ2-7,TRBD2,CASSETPGLAGYEQYF,TGTGCCAGCAGCGAAACGCCGGGACTAGCGGGCTACGAGCAGTACTTC
-,TRBV7-2,TRBJ2-1,-,CASTWLANNEQFF,TGTGCCAGCACTTGGCTAGCCAACAATGAGCAGTTCTTC
once,TRBV10-1,TRBJ2-3,-,CASSGYRDKPITQYF,TGCGCCAGCAGTGGTTACCGGGACAAACCAATTACGCAGTATTTT
-,TRBV18,TRBJ1-2,TRBD1,CASSPSTGGVGYTF,TGTGCCAGCTCACCCTCGACAGGGGGCGTCGGCTACACCTTC